This T cell receptor beta chain originates from a study of CD8 T cells in ankylosing spondylitis. The TCR beta libraries were generated through quantitative 5'-RACE incorporating molecular barcodes. TCRdb processed the 5' RACE reads anew with MiXCR; each CDR3 protein has one entry. The top ten hold 0.45% to 0.6% of the sample, which has some 840,000 distinct CDR3 sequences, about 10% seen once. Regarding this clonotype: Antigen specificity is unknown.

The ends lost 3 bases at V and 3 bases at J; junction bases unmatched: 9. Germline V gene sequence: CDR1 SGDLS, CDR2 YYNGEE. This CDR3 is 16 amino acids long. Findings and limits, study-wide: Disease-linked clones, CD8+, were relatively rare in peripheral blood. It was reported that disease-linked clones were significantly enriched in matched ankylosing spondylitis synovial fluid. A TCR beta motif of about eight highly homologous variants appeared characteristic of ankylosing spondylitis blood. Existing reports had already noted some motif variants in reactive arthritis synovial fluid and blood.

Sample: blood, either unsorted or a sorted T cell fraction (not recorded which). The clonotype originates from a male donor with ankylosing spondylitis. V usage is TRBV9 and J usage is TRBJ2-1; 7 bases match TRBD2. CDR3 in DNA: TGTGCCAGCAGCGCCCCTCGGGGGGAGCTCTACAATGAGCAGTTCTTC. Amino acids: CASSAPRGELYNEQFF.